This T cell receptor (beta chain) was recorded in a study of blood T cell repertoires in COVID-19. Across the whole study: T cells, B-cell-depleted T cells, or PBMCs provided the cDNA or gDNA that served as material.

V was shortened by 5 bases and J by 4 bases, with 29 bases between the two germline ends. CDR1 MGHRA and CDR2 YSYEKL come from the germline V gene. The CDR3 totals 19 residues. Generated by immunoSEQ multiplex PCR, the TCRdb table keeps only in-frame clones and is missing some. Here the sample spans 150,000 to 200,000 clones, about 83% being singletons. This chain connects TRBV4-1 to TRBJ2-5; weak D call: TRBD1 (6 bases). This TCR was sampled from a man in his forties who had recovered from COVID-19. The sample consisted of peripheral blood. CDR3 nucleotides: TGCGCCAGCAGCACGAACAGGCCCCCTTGGGCGAAGGGGGTAGAGACCCAGTACTTC. The encoded protein is CASSTNRPPWAKGVETQYF.